The clone carrying this T cell receptor beta chain was counted ten times or more. This entry is derived from a study of molecular identifiers for immune sequencing clone quantification. This CDR3 contains 16 residues. CDR1 and CDR2 from the germline V gene are SEHNR and FQNEAQ (reference sequence). The germline V and J ends were trimmed by 5 bases and 2 bases, with 18 bases remaining between them. TCRdb itself ran the PCR reads through MiXCR, one entry per CDR3 protein. The table shows over 600,000 distinct CDR3 sequences, with nearly 20% occurring only once. The sample taken for sequencing was naive CD8+ T cells from blood, with Jurkat cell RNA spiked in. Subset described: FACS-sorted CD8+CD4-CCR7+CD45RA+ naive T cells. The chain couples TRBV7-9 to TRBJ1-2, with D maybe TRBD1 (5 bases). The receptor comes from a human donor in good health. Some libraries in this study had Jurkat cell RNA spiked in. The CDR3 region is CASSPNGADGNYGYTF. Written as DNA, the CDR3 is TGTGCCAGCAGCCCAAACGGGGCAGACGGAAACTATGGCTACACCTTC.